This T cell receptor beta chain was identified in a study of blood T cells in healthy people across ages. Study-wide results and limits: Since the PBMCs were unsorted, naive and antigen-experienced cells could not be conclusively compared.

This clonotype occurred a few times. Its specificity is not known. Combining a sample-barcoded 5' primer with a J-beta primer mix, a second PCR ran for roughly 7 to 11 cycles. TCRdb passed the 5' RACE reads through MiXCR, listing each CDR3 protein once. The sample carries hundreds of thousands of distinct CDR3 sequences, roughly 53% recorded once. The sample comprised blood. This sequence originates from a man aged 60 to 75 in good health.

The CDR3 sequence is CATSDLARAGQETQYF. The CDR3 coding sequence is TGTGCCACCAGTGATTTGGCCCGGGCAGGACAAGAGACCCAGTACTTC. V usage is TRBV24-1 and J usage is TRBJ2-5; unclear D gene. Germline V gives CDR1 KGHDR, CDR2 SFDVKD. V was shortened by 0 bases and J by 2 bases, with 12 bases between the two germline ends. The CDR3 sequence is 16 residues long.